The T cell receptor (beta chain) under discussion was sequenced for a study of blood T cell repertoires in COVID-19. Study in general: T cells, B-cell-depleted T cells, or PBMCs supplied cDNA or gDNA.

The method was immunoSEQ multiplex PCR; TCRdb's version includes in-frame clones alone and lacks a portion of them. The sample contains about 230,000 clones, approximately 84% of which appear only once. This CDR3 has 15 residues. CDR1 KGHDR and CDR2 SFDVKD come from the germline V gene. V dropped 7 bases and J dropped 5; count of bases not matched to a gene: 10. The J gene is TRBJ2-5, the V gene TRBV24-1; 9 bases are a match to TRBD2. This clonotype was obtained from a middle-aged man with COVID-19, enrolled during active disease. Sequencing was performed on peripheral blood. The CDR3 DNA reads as TGTGCCACCAGCCCAAGTAGCGGGAGCGGGGAGACCCAGTACTTC. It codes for CATSPSSGSGETQYF.